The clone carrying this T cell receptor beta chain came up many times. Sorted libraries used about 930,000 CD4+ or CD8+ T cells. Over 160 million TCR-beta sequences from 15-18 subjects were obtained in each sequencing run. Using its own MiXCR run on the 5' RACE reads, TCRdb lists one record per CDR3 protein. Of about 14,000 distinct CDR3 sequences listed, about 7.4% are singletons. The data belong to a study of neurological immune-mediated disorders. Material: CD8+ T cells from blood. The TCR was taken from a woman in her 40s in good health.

Written as DNA, the CDR3 is TGTGCCAGCAGCGTAGTGAACAATGAGCAGTTCTTC. Its translation is CASSVVNNEQFF. This rearrangement joins TRBV9 to TRBJ2-1; D unresolved. The ends were cut back, 0 bases at V and 5 bases at J, with 3 bases in the middle. Looked up from germline, CDR1 is SGDLS and CDR2 is YYNGEE. The CDR3 spans 12 residues.